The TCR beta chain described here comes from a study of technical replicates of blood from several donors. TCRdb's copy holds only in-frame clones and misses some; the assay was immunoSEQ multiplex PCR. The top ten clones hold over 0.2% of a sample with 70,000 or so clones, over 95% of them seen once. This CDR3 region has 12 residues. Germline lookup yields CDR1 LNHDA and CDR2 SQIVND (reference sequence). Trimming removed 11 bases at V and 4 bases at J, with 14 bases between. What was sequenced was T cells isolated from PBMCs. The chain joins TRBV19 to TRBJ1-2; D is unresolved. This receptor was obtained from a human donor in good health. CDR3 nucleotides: TGTGCCGTGCCTAATCCGGGCTATGGCTACACCTTC. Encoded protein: CAVPNPGYGYTF.